The next 9 T cell receptor beta chains were all read from a single sample in a study of control samples from healthy donors and cancer patients. Profiled with immunoSEQ multiplex PCR; TCRdb holds only in-frame clones, not every one. The sample lists over 150,000 clones, around 94% occurring once. The sequencing input was PBMCs. These receptors were collected from a man aged 55-75 years with colorectal cancer.

The V gene is TRBV19, the J gene TRBJ2-2; 11 nucleotides line up with TRBD2. CDR1 LNHDA and CDR2 SQIVND come from the germline V gene (reference sequence). The CDR3 runs 18 residues. V gave up 5 bases and J gave up 2 bases; unmatched junction bases: 10. This CDR3 is CASSAKRRLAGNTGELFF. Here the CDR3 DNA reads TGTGCCAGTAGTGCCAAGCGGAGACTAGCGGGAAACACCGGGGAGCTGTTTTTT.

V is TRBV12-3 or TRBV12-4 and J is TRBJ1-4; D might be TRBD1 (5 bases). V was shortened by 3 bases and J by 7 bases, with 9 bases between the two germline ends. The CDR3 has 13 residues. DNA for the CDR3: TGTGCCAGCAGTTTCAGGGAGGGTGAAAAACTGTTTTTT. Translating gives CASSFREGEKLFF.

J is TRBJ1-4 and V is TRBV28; TRBD1 agrees at 9 bases. V was clipped by 4 bases and J by 8 bases; unmatched bases: 5. Germline CDR1 MDHEN, CDR2 SYDVKM. The CDR3 is 14 amino acids. The CDR3 region has the DNA TGTGCCAGCAGTTCCCGACAGGGGGGCGAAAAACTGTTTTTT. This codes for CASSSRQGGEKLFF.

V and J are TRBV6-5 and TRBJ2-3; perhaps TRBD1 as D (6 bases). The CDR3 covers 15 residues. CDR1 is MNHEY, CDR2 SVGAGI, per germline. V lost 2 bases, J lost 0 bases, and 9 bases lay in between. The CDR3 DNA is TGTGCCAGCAGTTACCAGGGGCAGAGCACAGATACGCAGTATTTT. Its protein product is CASSYQGQSTDTQYF.

Here the CDR3 reads CASSLVGNEQFF. The CDR3 coding sequence is TGTGCCAGCAGTTTAGTGGGTAATGAGCAGTTCTTC. The V call is TRBV12-3 or TRBV12-4, the J call TRBJ2-1; no reliable D call. Deletions cut 1 base from V and 7 bases from J, with 5 bases between. This CDR3 is 12 amino acids long.

CDR3 region: CAWSLGDRVDQPQHF. The CDR3 coding sequence is TGTGCCTGGAGTCTCGGGGACAGGGTGGATCAGCCCCAGCATTTT. The chain joins TRBV30 to TRBJ1-5, with 9 bases lining up with TRBD1. Trimming removed 2 bases from V and 5 bases from J; junction bases left unmatched: 7. From germline, CDR1 is GTSNPN and CDR2 SVGIG (reference sequence). This CDR3 spans 15 amino acids. The full variable domain, completed using reference TRBV30 and TRBJ1-5, is SQTIHQWPATLVQPVGSPLSLECTVEGTSNPNLYWYRQAAGRGLQLLFYSVGIGQISSEVPQNLSASRPQDRQFILSSKKLLLSDSGFYLCAWSLGDRVDQPQHFGDGTRLSIL.

The rearrangement joins TRBV6-6 to TRBJ1-6; D is unclear. Trimming took off 6 bases at V and 3 bases at J, with 12 bases between the two ends. This CDR3 has 15 amino acids. Germline V gene lookup returns CDR1 MNHNY and CDR2 SVGAGI (reference sequence). The CDR3 DNA follows: TGTGCCAGCAGCCCCGATGAAGGCTATAATTCACCCCTCCACTTT. It specifies CASSPDEGYNSPLHF.

J is TRBJ1-3 and V is TRBV6-5, with 7 bases matching TRBD1. Germline V gene data show CDR1 as MNHEY and CDR2 as SVGAGI. Losses at the gene ends were 2 bases for V and 0 bases for J; bases not matched to a gene: 1. The length of the CDR3 is 15 residues. The CDR3 DNA sequence: TGTGCCAGCAGTTACGCAGGGGGCTCTGGAAACACCATATATTTT. Translation: CASSYAGGSGNTIYF.

V and J are TRBV5-8 and TRBJ2-7; D not certain. This CDR3 has 10 residues. The ends were cut back, 7 bases at V and 4 bases at J, with 6 bases in the middle. Germline assignment: CDR1 SGHTS and CDR2 YDEGEE. The DNA of the CDR3 is TGTGCCAGCTCCCTGTACGAGCAGTACTTC. Translation: CASSLYEQYF.